This T cell receptor (beta chain) stems from a study of T cell responses to AZD1222 COVID-19 vaccine. This clone was seen a handful of times. Its antigen remains unidentified. Method: immunoSEQ multiplex PCR; TCRdb's copy keeps in-frame clones and lacks some. The sample shows roughly 120,000 clones, roughly 86% of them seen only once. Looked up from germline, CDR1 is LNHDA and CDR2 is SQIVND (reference sequence). The CDR3 totals 15 residues. V shed 5 bases and J 2 bases; nucleotides not matched to a gene: 9. Overall study results and limits: Reportedly, close to half of spike-specific TCRs are directed against unmutated variant regions. A mostly white British donor set with more females was recruited, and clonal diversity was possibly underestimated.

The J gene is TRBJ2-7, the V gene TRBV19; TRBD2 aligns across 7 bases. The sequencing used peripheral blood, collected 28 days after the second AZD1222 dose. This TCR was sampled from an adult who received the AZD1222 COVID-19 vaccine. The CDR3 DNA is TGTGCCAGTAGTCTCAGAGCGGGAAGCCCCTACGAGCAGTACTTC. It codes for CASSLRAGSPYEQYF. Based on the CDR3 plus reference TRBV19 and TRBJ2-7, the full variable domain is DGGITQSPKYLFRKEGQNVTLSCEQNLNHDAMYWYRQDPGQGLRLIYYSQIVNDFQKGDIAEGYSVSREKKESFPLTVTSAQKNPTAFYLCASSLRAGSPYEQYFGPGTRLTVT.